Shown below are 28 T cell receptor beta chains from a single sample sequenced in a study of T cells in Graves' hyperthyroidism and ophthalmopathy. RNA transcripts served as the template for amplifying TCR beta CDR3 regions. Researchers ran a first-round RT-PCR on the TCR CDR3 using the HTBI primer set. MiXCR, run by TCRdb on the multiplex PCR reads, gives a single entry per CDR3 protein. The sample has 600,000 to 850,000 distinct CDR3 sequences; roughly a sixth are singletons. Material: blood. The receptor set was obtained from a woman in her fifties or sixties with Graves' hyperthyroidism that later progressed to Graves' ophthalmopathy.

This clonotype was picked up a small number of times. This chain connects TRBV18 to TRBJ1-1; TRBD1 matches 7 bases. The CDR3 covers 14 residues. The V gene end was trimmed by 6 bases and the J gene end by 6 bases; junction bases not matched to a gene: 10. Germline CDR1 and CDR2: KGHSH and LQKENI. In DNA, the CDR3 is TGTGCCAGCTCCCCTCCTACAGGGGTAGCTGAAGCTTTCTTT. Translating gives CASSPPTGVAEAFF. Drawing the rest from reference TRBV18 and TRBJ1-1, the complete variable domain is NAGVMQNPRHLVRRRGQEARLRCSPMKGHSHVYWYRQLPEEGLKFMVYLQKENIIDESGMPKERFSAEFPKEGPSILRIQQVVRGDSAAYFCASSPPTGVAEAFFGQGTRLTVV.

The J gene is TRBJ1-2, the V gene TRBV2; no clear D. Trimming shortened V by 3 bases and J by 7 bases, and 3 bases separated the two germline ends. The CDR3 covers 10 residues. Germline V lookup: CDR1 SNHLY, CDR2 FYNNEI. The CDR3 loop is CASSDGGYTF. The DNA of the CDR3 is TGTGCCAGCAGTGATGGTGGCTACACCTTC. The whole variable domain, remainder taken from reference TRBV2 and TRBJ1-2, is EPEVTQTPSHQVTQMGQEVILRCVPISNHLYFYWYRQILGQKVEFLVSFYNNEISEKSEIFDDQFSVERPDGSNFTLKIRSTKLEDSAMYFCASSDGGYTFGSGTRLTVV.

This clonotype was observed at least ten times. The chain recombines TRBV20-1 with TRBJ1-5; 7 bases are shared with TRBD1. With V trimmed by 2 bases and J by 7 bases, 8 bases remained unmatched. This CDR3 has 14 residues. Germline V gives CDR1 DFQATT, CDR2 SNEGSKA (reference sequence). CDR3 loop: CSARPEGAGQPQHF. CDR3 DNA: TGCAGTGCTAGACCAGAGGGGGCTGGCCAGCCCCAGCATTTT.

This clonotype was seen a few times. No conserved phenylalanine or tryptophan ends this CDR3, so it is likely a read error. This chain uses TRBV10-3 with TRBJ1-1; TRBD1 might be the D (6 bases). V was shortened by 6 bases and J by 2 bases, with 13 bases between the two germline ends. This CDR3 has 14 residues. Germline CDR1 is ENHRY and CDR2 is SYGVKD. The CDR3 bases are TGTGCCATCAGCCTAACAGGGTTCAACACTGAAGCTTTCCTT. This codes for CAISLTGFNTEAFL.

The chain carries TRBV12-3 or TRBV12-4 and TRBJ2-2; 9 nucleotides match TRBD1. The CDR3 spans 15 residues. J gave up 3 bases and V 6 bases, and 5 bases lay outside the gene matches. This CDR3 is CASRLDRGYTGELFF. CDR3 nucleotides: TGTGCCAGCAGACTGGACAGGGGATACACCGGGGAGCTGTTTTTT.

This clonotype was recorded many times. The chain recombines TRBV9 with TRBJ1-1; maybe TRBD1 (6 bases). Germline-derived CDR1 and CDR2 are SGDLS and YYNGEE. The CDR3 contains 16 residues. The V end was cut by 0 bases, the J end by 7 bases, with 19 bases between. CDR3 bases: TGTGCCAGCAGCGTAGTGGCCAGGGGCATTGCGATTGAAGCTTTCTTT. This codes for CASSVVARGIAIEAFF.

This clonotype was seen a few times. The gene calls are TRBV29-1 and TRBJ1-5; D uncertain. The CDR3 runs 13 residues. V lost 7 bases to trimming and J lost 2 bases, with 12 bases between them. From germline, CDR1 is SQVTM and CDR2 ANQGSEA. The CDR3 spells CSARTDGNQPQHF. CDR3 DNA sequence: TGCAGCGCTAGAACGGATGGCAATCAGCCCCAGCATTTT.

The chain has TRBV19 and TRBJ2-3, with 9 positions matching TRBD1. The V segment lost 5 bases and the J segment 5 bases; nucleotides outside the gene matches: 8. The V gene's germline CDR1 is LNHDA and CDR2 SQIVND (reference sequence). The CDR3 sequence is 15 residues long. CDR3 nucleotides: TGTGCCAGTAGTGGCGGGACAGGGTCGGAAGATACGCAGTATTTT. It is translated as CASSGGTGSEDTQYF.

The chain recombines TRBV27 with TRBJ2-1; TRBD2 might be the D (5 bases). Germline CDR1 reads MNHEY; CDR2 reads SMNVEV (reference sequence). V dropped 3 bases and J dropped 6 bases, with 9 bases sitting between them. This CDR3 spans 13 amino acids. The CDR3 nucleotides read TGTGCCAGCAGTTTTGATGGGAGCAATGAGCAGTTCTTC. Translated, it gives CASSFDGSNEQFF.

This clonotype was counted between two and nine times. The chain joins TRBV20-1 to TRBJ2-1, with 8 nucleotides matching TRBD2. Germline loops: CDR1 DFQATT, CDR2 SNEGSKA (reference sequence). This CDR3 has 17 residues. J was trimmed by 5 bases and V by 3 bases; bases with no gene match: 15. CDR3 protein: CSARRGLGGGPDNEQFF. DNA of the CDR3: TGCAGTGCTAGGCGGGGGCTGGGCGGGGGGCCCGACAATGAGCAGTTCTTC.

This clonotype was recorded at least ten times. The chain carries TRBV3-1 and TRBJ1-6; D gene uncertain. The germline V and J ends were trimmed by 4 bases and 7 bases, with 8 bases remaining between them. CDR1 and CDR2 (germline): LGHDT, YNNKEL (reference sequence). CDR3 size: 13 residues. The DNA for the CDR3 is TGTGCCAGCAGCCTACCGACGAATTCACCCCTCCACTTT. Translation: CASSLPTNSPLHF.

This clonotype was recorded at least ten times. The chain recombines TRBV6-1 with TRBJ1-1; a possible D gene is TRBD1 (5 bases). This CDR3 has 15 residues. The germline V gene encodes CDR1 MNHNS and CDR2 SASEGT. The V end lost 6 bases, the J end lost 7 bases, and 21 bases lay between the germline ends. CDR3 in DNA: TGTGCCAGCAGCGGGGACTTGGGGATCACCCTTGAAGCTTTCTTT. It codes for CASSGDLGITLEAFF.

This clonotype showed up many times. The rearrangement joins TRBV9 to TRBJ2-1; 10 bases fit TRBD2. The germline CDR1 and CDR2 sequences are SGDLS and YYNGEE. Trimming removed 4 bases from V and 3 bases from J; junction bases left unmatched: 7. The CDR3 spans 16 residues. The CDR3 nucleotides are TGTGCCAGCAGCCTCCTACTAGCGGGAAGCTACAATGAGCAGTTCTTC. It yields the protein CASSLLLAGSYNEQFF.

The J gene is TRBJ2-1, the V gene TRBV7-6, with 9 bases lining up with TRBD1. Trimming took 4 bases from V and 7 from J; bases not matched to a gene: 8. Germline loops: CDR1 SGHVS, CDR2 FNYEAQ. This CDR3 is 15 amino acids long. The CDR3 coding sequence is TGTGCCAGCAGCTCCACAGGGGGCGCGGGGAATGAGCAGTTCTTC. This gives the protein CASSSTGGAGNEQFF.

This clonotype showed up many times. The chain has TRBV20-1 and TRBJ2-7, with 8 bases matching TRBD2. Germline V gene sequence: CDR1 DFQATT, CDR2 SNEGSKA (reference sequence). V shed 3 bases, J shed 5 bases, and the junction held 12 bases outside the gene matches. CDR3 length: 15 amino acids. The CDR3 nucleotides read TGCAGTGCTAGGGTGCCCAGCGGGAGCCGGAACGAGCAGTACTTC. It is translated as CSARVPSGSRNEQYF.

The chain links TRBV20-1 to TRBJ1-2, with 7 bases aligning to TRBD1. Trimming at V came to 5 bases and at J to 4 bases, leaving 10 bases not matched to a gene. This CDR3 has 14 amino acids. CDR1 is DFQATT, CDR2 SNEGSKA, per germline (reference sequence). CDR3 residues: CSADQGGDGYGYTF. CDR3 bases: TGCAGTGCTGATCAGGGGGGGGATGGCTATGGCTACACCTTC.

This sequence joins TRBV14 and TRBJ2-7; D ambiguous. This CDR3 spans 14 amino acids. The V end was cut by 1 base, the J end by 6 bases, with 13 bases between. CDR1 is SGHDN and CDR2 is FVKESK in the germline V gene. CDR3: CASSQGGRPSEQYF. DNA for the CDR3: TGTGCCAGCAGCCAAGGCGGCAGGCCTAGCGAGCAGTACTTC.

The V gene is TRBV5-1, the J gene TRBJ1-4; 9 bases align to TRBD1. This CDR3 is 16 amino acids long. V gave up 5 bases and J gave up 3 bases; unmatched junction bases: 8. Looked up from germline, CDR1 is SGHRS and CDR2 is YFSETQ. CDR3 loop: CASSSGTGLANEKLFF. The CDR3 DNA is TGCGCCAGCAGTTCCGGGACAGGGTTGGCTAATGAAAAACTGTTTTTT.

The chain combines TRBV5-1 with TRBJ2-3; TRBD1 matches 9 bases. J lost 5 bases, V lost 4 bases, and 11 bases had no gene match. The V gene's germline CDR1 is SGHRS and CDR2 YFSETQ. This CDR3 comprises 16 residues. The CDR3 here is CASSGGGGQGKDTQYF. DNA of the CDR3: TGCGCCAGCAGCGGGGGGGGCGGACAGGGGAAAGATACGCAGTATTTT. The full variable domain, with the rest looked up from reference TRBV5-1 and TRBJ2-3, is KAGVTQTPRYLIKTRGQQVTLSCSPISGHRSVSWYQQTPGQGLQFLFEYFSETQRNKGNFPGRFSGRQFSNSRSEMNVSTLELGDSALYLCASSGGGGQGKDTQYFGPGTRLTVL.

This clonotype was found a few times. A much larger clone differs by one base, so this may be a read error. The V and J genes are TRBV2 and TRBJ1-1; D not certain. This CDR3 has 13 residues. Germline V gene sequence: CDR1 SNHLY, CDR2 FYNNEI. As DNA, the CDR3 is TGTGCCAGCAGCTGGAGCATGAACACTGGAGCTTTCTTT. Residues: CASSWSMNTGAFF.

CDR3 nucleotide sequence: TGTGCCACCAGCAGTCCCCGTTGGGGCCACAATCAGCCCCAGCATTTT. Translating it yields CATSSPRWGHNQPQHF. The V gene is TRBV15, the J gene TRBJ1-5, with a possible D match to TRBD1 (5 bases). Germline CDR1 and CDR2: LNHNV and YYDKDF (reference sequence). Trimming removed 3 bases at V and 3 bases at J, with 15 bases between. This CDR3 spans 16 amino acids.

This clonotype was counted a few times. A clone one base away is much larger, so this may be a read error. The CDR3 loop is CASSQQGAIYGYTF. In DNA, the CDR3 is TGTGCCAGCAGCCAACAGGGGGCTATCTATGGCTACACCTTC. The chain is built from TRBV28 and TRBJ1-2; TRBD1 matches at 9 bases. Trimming took 6 bases from V and 4 from J; bases not matched to a gene: 6. The CDR3 contains 14 residues. CDR1 MDHEN and CDR2 SYDVKM come from the germline V gene.

The DNA of the CDR3 is TGTGCCAGTACCAGGGACAGGGGAGAGGAGTATGGCTACACCTTC. Translation gives CASTRDRGEEYGYTF. V gene TRBV19 combines with J gene TRBJ1-2, with 10 bases that match TRBD1. CDR3 length: 15 residues. Germline V gives CDR1 LNHDA, CDR2 SQIVND (reference sequence). V lost 7 bases to trimming and J lost 5 bases; unmatched junction nucleotides: 10.

This clonotype was counted many times. CDR3 DNA: TGTGCCAGCAGCCTAGGAGCTAACTATGGCTACACCTTC. It specifies CASSLGANYGYTF. The chain combines TRBV12-3 or TRBV12-4 with TRBJ1-2, with D unresolved. This CDR3 region has 13 residues. V lost 6 bases, J lost 0 bases, and 8 bases lay in between.

The chain couples TRBV4-1 to TRBJ1-3; D possibly corresponds to TRBD1 (6 bases). Looked up from germline, CDR1 is MGHRA and CDR2 is YSYEKL. V was shortened by 5 bases and J by 4 bases, with 15 bases between the two germline ends. The CDR3 runs to 15 residues. The CDR3 loop reads CASSGRQALGNTIYF. The DNA for the CDR3 is TGCGCCAGCAGCGGCCGACAGGCTCTGGGAAACACCATATATTTT.

The chain has TRBV20-1 and TRBJ2-5, with D perhaps matching TRBD2 (5 bases). Deletions cut 1 base from V and 9 bases from J, with 18 bases between. Germline V gives CDR1 DFQATT, CDR2 SNEGSKA (reference sequence). The CDR3 spans 14 residues. Here the CDR3 DNA reads TGCAGTGCTAGAGGAGGACTCCGGGCGCGAGCCCAGTACTTC. Its translation: CSARGGLRARAQYF.

The chain carries TRBV9 and TRBJ1-2, with D possibly TRBD1 on 6 matching bases. The CDR3 runs to 14 residues. Germline V CDR1 and CDR2: SGDLS, YYNGEE. Trimming removed 0 bases from V and 8 bases from J, with 14 bases in between. As DNA, the CDR3 is TGTGCCAGCAGCGTAGCTTACGGGGGCCGAGGCTACACCTTC. The encoded protein is CASSVAYGGRGYTF.

This clonotype has ten or more counts. The chain couples TRBV2 to TRBJ2-3, with D perhaps TRBD1 (5 bases). The CDR3 has 15 residues. The germline V gene has CDR1 SNHLY and CDR2 FYNNEI. Trimming shortened V by 4 bases and J by 0 bases, and 11 bases separated the two germline ends. The chain's CDR3 is CASSAMTASTDTQYF. The CDR3 nucleotides are TGTGCCAGCAGTGCCATGACAGCCAGCACAGATACGCAGTATTTT.